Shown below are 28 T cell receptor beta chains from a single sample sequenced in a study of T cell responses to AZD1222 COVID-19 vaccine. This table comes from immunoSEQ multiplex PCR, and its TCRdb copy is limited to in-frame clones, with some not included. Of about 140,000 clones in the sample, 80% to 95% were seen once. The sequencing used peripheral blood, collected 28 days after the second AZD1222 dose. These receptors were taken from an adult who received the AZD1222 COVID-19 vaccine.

The CDR3 nucleotides are TGTGCCAGCAGCATTGGACATTTCACTGAAGCTTTCTTT. This sequence encodes CASSIGHFTEAFF. The chain is built from TRBV11-2 and TRBJ1-1; possible D gene TRBD1, 5 bases. Germline V CDR1 and CDR2: SGHAT, FQNNGV. CDR3 length: 13 amino acids. V was trimmed by 5 bases and J by 4 bases, leaving 11 bases between them.

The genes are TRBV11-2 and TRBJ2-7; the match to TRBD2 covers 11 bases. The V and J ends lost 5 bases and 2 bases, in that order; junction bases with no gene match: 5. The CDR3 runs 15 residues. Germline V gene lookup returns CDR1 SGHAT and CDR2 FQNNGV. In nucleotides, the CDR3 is TGTGCCAGCAGCCGTGGGACTAGCGGAACCTACGAGCAGTACTTC. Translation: CASSRGTSGTYEQYF.

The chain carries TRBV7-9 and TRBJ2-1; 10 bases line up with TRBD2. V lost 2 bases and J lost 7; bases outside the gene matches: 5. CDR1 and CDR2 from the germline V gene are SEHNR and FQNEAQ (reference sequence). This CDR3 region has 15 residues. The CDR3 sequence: CASSLLAGGENEQFF. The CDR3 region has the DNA TGTGCCAGCAGCTTATTAGCGGGAGGAGAGAATGAGCAGTTCTTC.

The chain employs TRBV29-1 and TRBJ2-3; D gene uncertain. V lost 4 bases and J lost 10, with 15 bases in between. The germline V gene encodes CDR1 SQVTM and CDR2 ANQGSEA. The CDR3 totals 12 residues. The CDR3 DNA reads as TGCAGCGTTGTGGAGCAAGAAGGAGCGCAGTATTTT. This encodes CSVVEQEGAQYF.

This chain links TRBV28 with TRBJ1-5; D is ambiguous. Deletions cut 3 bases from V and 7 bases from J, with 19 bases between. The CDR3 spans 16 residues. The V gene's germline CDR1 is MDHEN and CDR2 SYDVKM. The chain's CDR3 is CASSLGVGGVRQPQHF. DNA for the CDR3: TGTGCCAGCAGTTTGGGCGTGGGTGGAGTGAGACAGCCCCAGCATTTT.

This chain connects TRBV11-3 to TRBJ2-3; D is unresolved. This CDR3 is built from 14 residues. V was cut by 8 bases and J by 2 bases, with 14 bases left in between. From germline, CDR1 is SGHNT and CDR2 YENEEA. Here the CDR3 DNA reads TGTGCCAGCCTAGGAACACCCCCCACAGATACGCAGTATTTT. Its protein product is CASLGTPPTDTQYF.

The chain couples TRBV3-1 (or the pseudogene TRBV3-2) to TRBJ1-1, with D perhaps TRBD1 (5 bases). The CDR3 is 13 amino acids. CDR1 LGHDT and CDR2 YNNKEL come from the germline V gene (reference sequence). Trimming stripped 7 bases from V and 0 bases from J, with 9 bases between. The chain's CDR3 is CASTGTVNTEAFF. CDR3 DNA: TGTGCCAGCACCGGGACGGTGAACACTGAAGCTTTCTTT.

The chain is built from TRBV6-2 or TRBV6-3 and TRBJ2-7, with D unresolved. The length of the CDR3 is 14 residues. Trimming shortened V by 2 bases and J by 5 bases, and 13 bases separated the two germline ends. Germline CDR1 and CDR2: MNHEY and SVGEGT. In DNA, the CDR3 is TGTGCCAGCAGTTACAGACTCGAGAGTGACGAGCAGTACTTC. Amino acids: CASSYRLESDEQYF.

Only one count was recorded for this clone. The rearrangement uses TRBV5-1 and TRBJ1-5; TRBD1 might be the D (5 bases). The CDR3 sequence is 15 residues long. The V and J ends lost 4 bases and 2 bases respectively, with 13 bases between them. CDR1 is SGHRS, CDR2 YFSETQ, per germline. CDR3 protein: CASSPLPGGNQPQHF. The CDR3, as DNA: TGCGCCAGCAGCCCCCTCCCGGGGGGCAATCAGCCCCAGCATTTT. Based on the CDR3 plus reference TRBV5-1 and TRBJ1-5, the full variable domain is KAGVTQTPRYLIKTRGQQVTLSCSPISGHRSVSWYQQTPGQGLQFLFEYFSETQRNKGNFPGRFSGRQFSNSRSEMNVSTLELGDSALYLCASSPLPGGNQPQHFGDGTRLSIL.

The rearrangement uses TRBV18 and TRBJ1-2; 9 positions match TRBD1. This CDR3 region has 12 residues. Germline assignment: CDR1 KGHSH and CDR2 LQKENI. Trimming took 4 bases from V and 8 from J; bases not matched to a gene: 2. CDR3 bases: TGTGCCAGCTCACGGGGACAGGGCGGCTACACCTTC. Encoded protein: CASSRGQGGYTF.

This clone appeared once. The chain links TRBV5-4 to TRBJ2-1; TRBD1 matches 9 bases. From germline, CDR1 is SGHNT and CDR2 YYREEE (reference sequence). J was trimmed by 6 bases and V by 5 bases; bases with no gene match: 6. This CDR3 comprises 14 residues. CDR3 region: CASSPGQGLNEQFF. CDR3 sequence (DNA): TGTGCCAGCAGTCCGGGACAGGGACTCAATGAGCAGTTCTTC.

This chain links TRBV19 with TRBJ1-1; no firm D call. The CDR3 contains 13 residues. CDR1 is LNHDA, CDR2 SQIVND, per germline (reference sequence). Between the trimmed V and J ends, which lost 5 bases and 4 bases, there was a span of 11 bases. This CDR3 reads CASSEHPGTEAFF. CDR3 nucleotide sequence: TGTGCCAGTAGTGAACACCCGGGCACTGAAGCTTTCTTT. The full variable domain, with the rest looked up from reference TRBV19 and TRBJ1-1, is DGGITQSPKYLFRKEGQNVTLSCEQNLNHDAMYWYRQDPGQGLRLIYYSQIVNDFQKGDIAEGYSVSREKKESFPLTVTSAQKNPTAFYLCASSEHPGTEAFFGQGTRLTVV.

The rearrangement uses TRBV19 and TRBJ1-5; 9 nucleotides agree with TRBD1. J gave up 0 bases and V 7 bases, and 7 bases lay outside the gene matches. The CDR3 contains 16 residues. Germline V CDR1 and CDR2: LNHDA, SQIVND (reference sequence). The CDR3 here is CASMDRGGGSNQPQHF. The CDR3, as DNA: TGTGCCAGTATGGACAGGGGCGGGGGTAGCAATCAGCCCCAGCATTTT.

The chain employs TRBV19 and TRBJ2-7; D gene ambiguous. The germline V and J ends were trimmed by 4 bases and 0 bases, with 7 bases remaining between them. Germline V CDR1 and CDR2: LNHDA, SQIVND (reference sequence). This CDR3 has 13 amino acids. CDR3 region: CASSSWDSYEQYF. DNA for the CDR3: TGTGCCAGTAGTAGTTGGGACTCCTACGAGCAGTACTTC.

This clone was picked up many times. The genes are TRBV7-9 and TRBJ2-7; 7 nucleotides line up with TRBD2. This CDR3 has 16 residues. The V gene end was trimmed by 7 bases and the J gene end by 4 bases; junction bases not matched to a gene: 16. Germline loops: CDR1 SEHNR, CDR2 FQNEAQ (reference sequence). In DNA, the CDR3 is TGTGCCAGCACCTCAGGCCGGGTTAGCGGGCCTTACGAGCAGTACTTC. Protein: CASTSGRVSGPYEQYF.

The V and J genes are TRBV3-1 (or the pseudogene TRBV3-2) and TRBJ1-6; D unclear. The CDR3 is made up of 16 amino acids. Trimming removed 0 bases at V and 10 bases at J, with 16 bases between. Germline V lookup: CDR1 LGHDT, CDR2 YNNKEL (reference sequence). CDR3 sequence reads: CASSQDLIAAGSPLHF. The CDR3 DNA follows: TGTGCCAGCAGCCAAGATCTAATCGCAGCGGGGTCACCCCTCCACTTT.

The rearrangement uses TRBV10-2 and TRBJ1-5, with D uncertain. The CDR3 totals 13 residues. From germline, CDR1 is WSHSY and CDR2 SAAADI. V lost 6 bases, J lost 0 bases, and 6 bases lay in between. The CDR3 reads CASRGSSNQPQHF. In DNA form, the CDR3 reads TGCGCCAGCAGAGGAAGTAGCAATCAGCCCCAGCATTTT.

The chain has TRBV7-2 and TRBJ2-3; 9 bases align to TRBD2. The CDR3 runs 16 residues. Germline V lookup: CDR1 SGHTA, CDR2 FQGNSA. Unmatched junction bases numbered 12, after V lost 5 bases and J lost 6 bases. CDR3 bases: TGTGCCAGCAGCCCACCACGACTAGCGGTTCAGGATACGCAGTATTTT. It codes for CASSPPRLAVQDTQYF.

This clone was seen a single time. CDR3 amino acids: CASSSSGRGSNEQFF. As DNA, the CDR3 is TGTGCCAGTAGTTCTAGCGGGAGAGGGAGCAATGAGCAGTTCTTC. The V call is TRBV19, the J call TRBJ2-1; 10 nucleotides agree with TRBD2. In germline, CDR1 is LNHDA, CDR2 SQIVND (reference sequence). There are 15 residues in the CDR3. Trimming removed 5 bases from V and 6 bases from J; junction bases left unmatched: 7.

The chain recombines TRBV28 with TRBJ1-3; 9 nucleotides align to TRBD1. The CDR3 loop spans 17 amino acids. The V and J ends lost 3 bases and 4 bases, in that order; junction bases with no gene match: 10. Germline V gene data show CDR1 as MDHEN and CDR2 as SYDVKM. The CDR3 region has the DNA TGTGCCAGCAGTTTTTTGTCGACGGGACAGGGAGGAAACACCATATATTTT. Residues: CASSFLSTGQGGNTIYF. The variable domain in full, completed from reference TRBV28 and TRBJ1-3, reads DVKVTQSSRYLVKRTGEKVFLECVQDMDHENMFWYRQDPGLGLRLIYFSYDVKMKEKGDIPEGYSVSREKKERFSLILESASTNQTSMYLCASSFLSTGQGGNTIYFGEGSWLTVV.

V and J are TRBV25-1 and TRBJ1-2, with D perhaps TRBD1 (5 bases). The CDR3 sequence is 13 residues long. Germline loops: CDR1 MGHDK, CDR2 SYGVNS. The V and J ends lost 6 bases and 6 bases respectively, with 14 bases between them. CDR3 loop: CASRRGGGDGYTF. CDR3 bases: TGTGCCAGCAGGAGGGGTGGAGGGGATGGCTACACCTTC.

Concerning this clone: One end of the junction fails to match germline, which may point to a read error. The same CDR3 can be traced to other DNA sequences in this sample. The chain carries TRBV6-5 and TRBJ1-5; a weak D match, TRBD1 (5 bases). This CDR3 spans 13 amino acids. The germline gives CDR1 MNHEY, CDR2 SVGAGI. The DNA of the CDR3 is TGTGCCAGCACAAGGACGGTGGGGCAGCCTCAGCATTTT. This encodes CASTRTVGQPQHF.

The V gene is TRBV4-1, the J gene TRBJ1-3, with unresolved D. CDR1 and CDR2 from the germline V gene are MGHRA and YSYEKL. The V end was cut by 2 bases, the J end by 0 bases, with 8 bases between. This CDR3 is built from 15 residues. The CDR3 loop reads CASSQHRDSGNTIYF. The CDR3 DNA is TGCGCCAGCAGCCAACACCGAGACTCTGGAAACACCATATATTTT.

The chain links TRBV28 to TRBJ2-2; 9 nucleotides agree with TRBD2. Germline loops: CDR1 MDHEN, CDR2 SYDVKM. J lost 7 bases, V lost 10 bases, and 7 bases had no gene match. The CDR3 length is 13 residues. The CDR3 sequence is CATHSGSGGELFF. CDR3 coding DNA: TGTGCCACCCATAGCGGGAGCGGCGGGGAGCTGTTTTTT.

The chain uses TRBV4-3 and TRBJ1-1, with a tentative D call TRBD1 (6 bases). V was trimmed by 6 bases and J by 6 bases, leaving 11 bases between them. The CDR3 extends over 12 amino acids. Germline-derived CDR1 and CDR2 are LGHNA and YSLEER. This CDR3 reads CASRATGSEAFF. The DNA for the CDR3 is TGCGCCAGCAGAGCAACAGGGTCTGAAGCTTTCTTT.

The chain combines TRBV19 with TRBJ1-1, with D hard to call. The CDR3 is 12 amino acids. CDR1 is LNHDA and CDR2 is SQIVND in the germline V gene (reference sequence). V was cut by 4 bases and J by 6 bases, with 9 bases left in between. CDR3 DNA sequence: TGTGCCAGTAGTAGCCCCAATCCTGAAGCTTTCTTT. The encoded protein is CASSSPNPEAFF.

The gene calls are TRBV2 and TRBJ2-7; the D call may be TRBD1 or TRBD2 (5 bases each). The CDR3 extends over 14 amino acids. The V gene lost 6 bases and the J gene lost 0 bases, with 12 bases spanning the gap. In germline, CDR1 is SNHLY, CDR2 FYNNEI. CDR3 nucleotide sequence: TGTGCCAGCAGACACCGGGACCTCTCCTACGAGCAGTACTTC. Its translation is CASRHRDLSYEQYF.

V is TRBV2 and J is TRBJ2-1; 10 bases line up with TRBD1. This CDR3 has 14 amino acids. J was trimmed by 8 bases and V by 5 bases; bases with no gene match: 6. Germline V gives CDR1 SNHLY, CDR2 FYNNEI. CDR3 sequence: CASSYRQGADEQFF. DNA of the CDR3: TGTGCCAGCAGTTACCGACAGGGGGCAGATGAGCAGTTCTTC.